One and the same sample provided the 11 T cell receptor beta chains below, sequenced in a study of blood T cell repertoires in COVID-19. The assay was immunoSEQ multiplex PCR, and TCRdb's table has in-frame clones only and misses some. The sample consists of 250,000 or so clones, 75% to 90% of them appearing once. Material for sequencing was PBMCs or T cells enriched from blood (not recorded which). The receptors come from a woman aged 40 to 55 who had been exposed to COVID-19.

The chain uses TRBV12-1 and TRBJ1-3; the table's D call TRBD1 went unverified against the DNA. TRBV12-1 counts as a pseudogene. The CDR3 sequence is 16 residues long. This CDR3 is CASVPPSDRGPNDIYF. In DNA form, the CDR3 reads TGTGCCAGCGTACCTCCCTCTGACAGGGGTCCCAATGACATATATTTT.

This chain links TRBV29-1 with TRBJ2-2; maybe TRBD1 (6 bases). The CDR3 is 13 residues long. Germline CDR1 and CDR2: SQVTM and ANQGSEA. Deletions cut 4 bases from V and 4 bases from J, with 10 bases between. CDR3 region: CSVGQGSTGELFF. The CDR3 DNA is TGCAGCGTTGGGCAGGGGTCCACCGGGGAGCTGTTTTTT.

The table lists this clone with a few counts. Other nucleotide sequences from this sample produce the same CDR3. The V and J genes are TRBV19 and TRBJ1-3; D might be TRBD1 (5 bases). This CDR3 contains 15 residues. Germline loops: CDR1 LNHDA, CDR2 SQIVND (reference sequence). The V end was cut by 4 bases, the J end by 0 bases, with 10 bases between. The CDR3 is CASSTRQRSGNTIYF. DNA for the CDR3: TGTGCCAGTAGTACTCGACAGCGCTCTGGAAACACCATATATTTT.

This chain uses TRBV14 with TRBJ1-3, with D tentatively TRBD1 (6 bases). The germline V gene encodes CDR1 SGHDN and CDR2 FVKESK. Deletions cut 4 bases from V and 6 bases from J, with 16 bases between. The CDR3 is 15 amino acids. CDR3 in DNA: TGTGCCAGCAGCCCCTGGACAGTTGCTGAAAACACCATATATTTT. The encoded protein is CASSPWTVAENTIYF.

This clone was picked up one time. The chain couples TRBV27 to TRBJ2-2; the match to TRBD2 covers 11 bases. CDR1 and CDR2 from the germline V gene are MNHEY and SMNVEV (reference sequence). The trim removed 5 bases at V and 5 bases at J, leaving 4 bases unmatched. The CDR3 sequence is 15 residues long. Here the CDR3 DNA reads TGTGCCAGCAGTACCGGGACTAGCGGAACCGGGGAGCTGTTTTTT. This sequence encodes CASSTGTSGTGELFF.

CDR3 sequence: CASSLGSREKLFF. In DNA, the CDR3 is TGCGCCAGCAGCTTGGGTTCACGGGAAAAACTGTTTTTT. J is TRBJ1-4 and V is TRBV5-1; D ambiguous. CDR3 size: 13 residues. V was cut by 0 bases and J by 8 bases, with 8 bases left in between. Germline loops: CDR1 SGHRS, CDR2 YFSETQ.

This clone has more than one count but fewer than ten. The chain couples TRBV7-7 to TRBJ2-2; 7 nucleotides align to TRBD1. J lost 1 base, V lost 3 bases, and 2 bases had no gene match. There are 15 residues in the CDR3. Germline CDR1 SSHAT, CDR2 FNYEAQ (reference sequence). In nucleotides, the CDR3 is TGTGCCAGCAGCTTGGGACAGAAGAACACCGGGGAGCTGTTTTTT. Translating it yields CASSLGQKNTGELFF.

The V gene is TRBV4-1, the J gene TRBJ1-5; 8 bases agree with TRBD1. Trimming at V came to 4 bases and at J to 0 bases, leaving 2 bases not matched to a gene. The germline V gene has CDR1 MGHRA and CDR2 YSYEKL. The CDR3 has 15 amino acids. The CDR3: CASSPGQGSNQPQHF. The CDR3 DNA reads TGCGCCAGCAGCCCAGGACAGGGTAGCAATCAGCCCCAGCATTTT.

The J gene is TRBJ2-5, the V gene TRBV18, with 7 bases aligning to TRBD1. Per germline, CDR1 KGHSH and CDR2 LQKENI. Trimming at V came to 1 base and at J to 4 bases, leaving 3 bases not matched to a gene. This CDR3 is built from 14 residues. CDR3 loop: CASSPRRGIETQYF. As DNA, the CDR3 is TGTGCCAGCTCACCACGCAGGGGGATAGAGACCCAGTACTTC. The full variable domain, with the rest looked up from reference TRBV18 and TRBJ2-5, is NAGVMQNPRHLVRRRGQEARLRCSPMKGHSHVYWYRQLPEEGLKFMVYLQKENIIDESGMPKERFSAEFPKEGPSILRIQQVVRGDSAAYFCASSPRRGIETQYFGPGTRLLVL.

The CDR3 coding sequence is TGTGCCATCAGACGGGACAAGGAAGGTGAAAAACTGTTTTTT. It encodes CAIRRDKEGEKLFF. This rearrangement joins TRBV10-3 to TRBJ1-4, with D tentatively TRBD1 (6 bases). The CDR3 length is 14 residues. Looked up from germline, CDR1 is ENHRY and CDR2 is SYGVKD. V was trimmed by 6 bases and J by 7 bases, leaving 15 bases between them.

The chain's CDR3 is CASSLGLNNEQFF. The CDR3 bases are TGTGCCAGCAGCTTAGGACTAAACAATGAGCAGTTCTTC. The V and J genes are TRBV7-2 and TRBJ2-1; tentative D call: TRBD2 (5 bases). Germline assignment: CDR1 SGHTA and CDR2 FQGNSA. V lost 1 base to trimming and J lost 5 bases, with 6 bases between them. This CDR3 is built from 13 residues. Looking up the rest from reference TRBV7-2 and TRBJ2-1 gives the full variable domain: GAGVSQSPSNKVTEKGKDVELRCDPISGHTALYWYRQSLGQGLEFLIYFQGNSAPDKSGLPSDRFSAERTGGSVSTLTIQRTQQEDSAVYLCASSLGLNNEQFFGPGTRLTVL.